Included here is one T cell receptor beta chain sequence, with context. What it binds is unknown. Through Arm-PCR of CDR3 regions and iRepertoire HTBI primers, TCR beta libraries were built. TCRdb analysed the multiplex PCR reads with MiXCR anew, one entry per CDR3 protein. The table includes roughly 400,000 distinct CDR3 sequences, about 21% detected once. The sample comes from a study of regulatory T cells in long-lasting Graves disease. Study-wide results and caveats: It is possible that accuracy was reduced by the small size of the sample. Persistent-disease Graves' patients showed less TCR diversity than new cases. The number of shared public clonotypes was higher in persistent patients (roughly 3,000) than new patients (966).

Trimming left V 2 bases short and J 6 bases short, with 13 bases between. This CDR3 is built from 15 residues. CDR1 and CDR2 from the germline V gene are SNHLY and FYNNEI. Time point described: persistent/refractory GD, antithyroid drugs over 5 years with positive TRAb. The authors made the TCR library using RNA they extracted from PBMCs. Graves' disease diagnoses followed American Thyroid Association guidelines. The TCR comes from a female donor with Graves disease. Sample: peripheral blood mononuclear cells (PBMCs), taken when the disease was refractory, from a patient treated with antithyroid drugs. The chain carries TRBV2 and TRBJ2-2; TRBD2 might be the D (6 bases). CDR3 DNA: TGTGCCAGCAGTGAACAGGGAGGAATCGCCGGGGAGCTGTTTTTT. Amino acid sequence: CASSEQGGIAGELFF.